The clone carrying this T cell receptor (beta chain) was observed once. V trimming: 3 bases; J trimming: 2 bases; junction bases outside the gene matches: 6. The germline V gene has CDR1 LGHNT and CDR2 FRNRAP. This CDR3 is 15 amino acids long. The sample belongs to a study of blood T cell repertoires in COVID-19. Study as a whole: The analysed material was cDNA or gDNA that came from T cells, B-cell-depleted T cells, or PBMCs.

Per the authors' pipeline: Estimates of nucleated cell counts were drawn from the amplification of reference gene primers. Sequenced by immunoSEQ multiplex PCR; TCRdb stores in-frame clones only, minus some. From that table come the V and J calls and clone size; the DNA was used to work out D and trimming. The repertoire has some 95,000 clones, about 85% of them found once; the top ten carry about 5%. The chain has TRBV12-5 and TRBJ1-1, with 7 bases that match TRBD1. This clonotype was sampled from an older man with acute or convalescent COVID-19. The sequenced sample consisted of peripheral blood. The DNA of the CDR3 is TGTGCTAGTGGTTTAGCCCAGGGGGATAACACTGAAGCTTTCTTT. It translates to CASGLAQGDNTEAFF. Drawing the rest from reference TRBV12-5 and TRBJ1-1, the complete variable domain is DARVTQTPRHKVTEMGQEVTMRCQPILGHNTVFWYRQTMMQGLELLAYFRNRAPLDDSGMPKDRFSAEMPDATLATLKIQPSEPRDSAVYFCASGLAQGDNTEAFFGQGTRLTVV.